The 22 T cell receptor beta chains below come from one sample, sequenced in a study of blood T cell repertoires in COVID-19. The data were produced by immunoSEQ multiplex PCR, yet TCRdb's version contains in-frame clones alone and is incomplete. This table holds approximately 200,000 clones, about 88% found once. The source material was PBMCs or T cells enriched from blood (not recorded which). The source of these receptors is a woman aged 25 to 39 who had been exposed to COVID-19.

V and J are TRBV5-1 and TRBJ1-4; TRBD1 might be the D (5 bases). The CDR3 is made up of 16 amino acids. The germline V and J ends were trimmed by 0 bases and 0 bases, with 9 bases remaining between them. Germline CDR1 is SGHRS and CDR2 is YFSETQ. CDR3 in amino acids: CASSLGQSATNEKLFF. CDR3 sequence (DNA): TGCGCCAGCAGCTTGGGACAGAGCGCAACTAATGAAAAACTGTTTTTT.

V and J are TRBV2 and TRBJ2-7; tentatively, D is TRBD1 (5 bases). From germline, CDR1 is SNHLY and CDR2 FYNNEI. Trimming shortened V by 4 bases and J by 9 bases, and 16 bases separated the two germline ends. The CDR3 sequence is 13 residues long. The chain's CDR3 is CASSVRRVVLQYF. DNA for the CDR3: TGTGCCAGCAGTGTCCGCAGGGTCGTCCTGCAGTACTTC.

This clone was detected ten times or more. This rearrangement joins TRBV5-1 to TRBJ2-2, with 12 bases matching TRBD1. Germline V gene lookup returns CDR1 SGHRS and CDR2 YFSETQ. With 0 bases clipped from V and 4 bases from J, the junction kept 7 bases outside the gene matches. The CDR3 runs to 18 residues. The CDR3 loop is CASSLVGTGGSVTGELFF. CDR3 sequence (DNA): TGCGCCAGCAGCTTGGTTGGGACAGGGGGCTCGGTCACCGGGGAGCTGTTTTTT.

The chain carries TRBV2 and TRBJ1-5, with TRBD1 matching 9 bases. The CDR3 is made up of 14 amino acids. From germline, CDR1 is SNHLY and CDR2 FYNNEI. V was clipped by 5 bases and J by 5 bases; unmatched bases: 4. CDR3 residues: CASSTDRGHQPQHF. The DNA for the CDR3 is TGTGCCAGCAGTACGGACAGGGGACATCAGCCCCAGCATTTT.

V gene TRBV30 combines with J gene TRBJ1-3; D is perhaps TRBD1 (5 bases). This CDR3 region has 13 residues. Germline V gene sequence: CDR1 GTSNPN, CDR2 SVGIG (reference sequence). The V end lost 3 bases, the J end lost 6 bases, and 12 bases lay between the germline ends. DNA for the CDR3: TGTGCCTGGAGGGGACTTGGCGAAAACACCATATATTTT. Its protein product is CAWRGLGENTIYF. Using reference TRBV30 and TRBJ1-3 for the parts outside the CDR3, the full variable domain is SQTIHQWPATLVQPVGSPLSLECTVEGTSNPNLYWYRQAAGRGLQLLFYSVGIGQISSEVPQNLSASRPQDRQFILSSKKLLLSDSGFYLCAWRGLGENTIYFGEGSWLTVV.

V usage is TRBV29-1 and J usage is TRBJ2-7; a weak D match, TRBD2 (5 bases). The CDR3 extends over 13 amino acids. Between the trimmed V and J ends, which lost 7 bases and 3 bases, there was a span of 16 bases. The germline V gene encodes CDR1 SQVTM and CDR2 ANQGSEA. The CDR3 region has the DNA TGCAGCGGCATGTTTGGACTCCGCTACGAGCAGTACTTC. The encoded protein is CSGMFGLRYEQYF.

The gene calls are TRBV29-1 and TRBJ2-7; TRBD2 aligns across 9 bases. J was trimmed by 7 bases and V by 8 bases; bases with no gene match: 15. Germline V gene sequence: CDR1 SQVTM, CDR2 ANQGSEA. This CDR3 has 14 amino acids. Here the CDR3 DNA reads TGCAGCACCAGTTCCGCGGGGGGGCCTGATGAGCAGTACTTC. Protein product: CSTSSAGGPDEQYF.

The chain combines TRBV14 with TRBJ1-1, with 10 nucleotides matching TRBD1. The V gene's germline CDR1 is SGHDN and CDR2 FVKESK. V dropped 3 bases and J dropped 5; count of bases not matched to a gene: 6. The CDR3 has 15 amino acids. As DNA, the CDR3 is TGTGCCAGCAGCCACAAGCGGACAGGGGGAACTGAAGCTTTCTTT. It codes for CASSHKRTGGTEAFF.

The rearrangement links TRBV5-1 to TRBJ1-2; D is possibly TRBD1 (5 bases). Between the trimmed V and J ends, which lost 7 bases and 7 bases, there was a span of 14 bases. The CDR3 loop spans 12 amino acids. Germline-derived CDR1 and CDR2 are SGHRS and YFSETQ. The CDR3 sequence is CASRPDISGYTF. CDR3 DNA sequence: TGCGCCAGCCGACCGGACATCTCTGGCTACACCTTC.

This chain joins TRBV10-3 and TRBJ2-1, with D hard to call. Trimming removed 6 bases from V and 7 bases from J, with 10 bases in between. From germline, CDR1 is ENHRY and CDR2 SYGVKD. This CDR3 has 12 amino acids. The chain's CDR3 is CAIRAQSNEQFF. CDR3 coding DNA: TGTGCCATCAGGGCCCAGTCGAATGAGCAGTTCTTC.

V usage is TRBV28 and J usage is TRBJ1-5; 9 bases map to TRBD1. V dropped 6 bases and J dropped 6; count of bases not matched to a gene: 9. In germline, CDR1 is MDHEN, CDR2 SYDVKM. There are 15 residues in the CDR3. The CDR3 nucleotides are TGTGCCAGCAGGACGGCCGGACAGGGGCTTCAGCCCCAGCATTTT. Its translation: CASRTAGQGLQPQHF.

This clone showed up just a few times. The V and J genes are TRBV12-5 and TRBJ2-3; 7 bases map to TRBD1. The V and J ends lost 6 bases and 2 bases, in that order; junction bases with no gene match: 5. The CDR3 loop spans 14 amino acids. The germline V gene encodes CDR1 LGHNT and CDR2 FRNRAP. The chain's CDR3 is CASGQGQDTDTQYF. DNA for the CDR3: TGTGCTAGTGGCCAAGGACAGGACACAGATACGCAGTATTTT.

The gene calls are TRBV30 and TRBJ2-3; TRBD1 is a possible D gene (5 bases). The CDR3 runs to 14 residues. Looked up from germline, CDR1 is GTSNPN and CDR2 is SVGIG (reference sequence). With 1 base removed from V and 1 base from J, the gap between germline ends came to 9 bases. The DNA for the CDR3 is TGTGCCTGGAGTGCGACAGCGCGCACAGATACGCAGTATTTT. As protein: CAWSATARTDTQYF.

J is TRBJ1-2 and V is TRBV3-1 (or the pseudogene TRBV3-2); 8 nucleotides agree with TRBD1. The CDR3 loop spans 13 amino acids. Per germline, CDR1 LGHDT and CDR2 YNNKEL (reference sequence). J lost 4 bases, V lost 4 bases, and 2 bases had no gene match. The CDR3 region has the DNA TGTGCCAGCAGCCTGGACAGGGTCTATGGCTACACCTTC. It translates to CASSLDRVYGYTF.

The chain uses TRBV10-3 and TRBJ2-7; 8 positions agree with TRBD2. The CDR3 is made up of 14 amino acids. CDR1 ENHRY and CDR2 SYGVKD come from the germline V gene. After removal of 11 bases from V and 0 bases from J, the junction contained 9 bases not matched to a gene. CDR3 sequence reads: CAARSSGGSYEQYF. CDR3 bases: TGTGCCGCCAGGTCGAGCGGGGGCTCCTACGAGCAGTACTTC.

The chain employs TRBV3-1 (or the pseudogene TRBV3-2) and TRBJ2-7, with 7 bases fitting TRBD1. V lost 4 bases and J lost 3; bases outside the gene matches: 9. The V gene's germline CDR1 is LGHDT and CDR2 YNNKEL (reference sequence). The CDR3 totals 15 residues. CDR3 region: CASSPSHRGDYEQYF. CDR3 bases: TGTGCCAGCAGCCCCTCCCACAGGGGCGACTACGAGCAGTACTTC.

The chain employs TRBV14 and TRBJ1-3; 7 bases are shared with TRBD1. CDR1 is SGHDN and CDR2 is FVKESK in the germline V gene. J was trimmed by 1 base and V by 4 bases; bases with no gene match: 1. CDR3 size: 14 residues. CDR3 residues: CASSPTGSGNTIYF. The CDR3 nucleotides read TGTGCCAGCAGCCCGACAGGGTCTGGAAACACCATATATTTT. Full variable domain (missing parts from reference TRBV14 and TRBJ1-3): EAGVTQFPSHSVIEKGQTVTLRCDPISGHDNLYWYRRVMGKEIKFLLHFVKESKQDESGMPNNRFLAERTGGTYSTLKVQPAELEDSGVYFCASSPTGSGNTIYFGEGSWLTVV.

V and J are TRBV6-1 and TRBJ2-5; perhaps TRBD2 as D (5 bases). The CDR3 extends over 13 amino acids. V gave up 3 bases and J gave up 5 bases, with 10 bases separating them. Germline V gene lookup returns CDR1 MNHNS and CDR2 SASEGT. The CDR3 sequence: CASSDRGSETQYF. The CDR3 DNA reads TGTGCCAGCAGTGACCGGGGATCCGAGACCCAGTACTTC.

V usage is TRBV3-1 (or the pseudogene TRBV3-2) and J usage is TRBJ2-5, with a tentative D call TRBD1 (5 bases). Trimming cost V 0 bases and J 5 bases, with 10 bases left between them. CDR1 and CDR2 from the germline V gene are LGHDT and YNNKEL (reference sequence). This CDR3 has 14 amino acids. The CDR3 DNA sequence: TGTGCCAGCAGCCAAGATCGGACATCGGAGACCCAGTACTTC. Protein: CASSQDRTSETQYF.

CDR3 residues: CAWSVQGKRPQHF. The CDR3 DNA reads TGTGCCTGGAGTGTACAGGGGAAGCGGCCCCAGCATTTT. The chain couples TRBV30 to TRBJ1-5; 7 bases are a match to TRBD1. The CDR3 is made up of 13 amino acids. Germline V gene sequence: CDR1 GTSNPN, CDR2 SVGIG (reference sequence). V gave up 0 bases and J gave up 9 bases; unmatched junction bases: 5.

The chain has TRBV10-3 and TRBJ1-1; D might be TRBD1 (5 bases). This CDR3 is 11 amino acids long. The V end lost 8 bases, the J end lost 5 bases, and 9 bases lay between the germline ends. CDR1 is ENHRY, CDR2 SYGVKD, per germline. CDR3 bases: TGTGCCATCGGGGGAGGAACTGAAGCTTTCTTT. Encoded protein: CAIGGGTEAFF.

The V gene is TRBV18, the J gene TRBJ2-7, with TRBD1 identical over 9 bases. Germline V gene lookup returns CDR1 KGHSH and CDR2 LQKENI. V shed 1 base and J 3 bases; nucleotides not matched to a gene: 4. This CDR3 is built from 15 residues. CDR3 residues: CASSPQDRGGYEQYF. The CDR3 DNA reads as TGTGCCAGCTCACCACAGGACAGGGGCGGCTACGAGCAGTACTTC. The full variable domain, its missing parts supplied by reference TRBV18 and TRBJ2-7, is NAGVMQNPRHLVRRRGQEARLRCSPMKGHSHVYWYRQLPEEGLKFMVYLQKENIIDESGMPKERFSAEFPKEGPSILRIQQVVRGDSAAYFCASSPQDRGGYEQYFGPGTRLTVT.